This TCR beta chain was found in a study of brain T cells in children with intractable seizures. Study-level findings and limits: Patients' HCMV serostatus was unknown; virus specificity rests on CDR3 similarity alone. Top 50 brain clonotypes included both public and private clones.

Notes on this clone: Antigen: not known.

Only in-frame clones appear in the TCRdb table, and some are missing; sequencing was by immunoSEQ multiplex PCR. Among just over 5,000 clones listed, about 91% were seen once. The CDR3 has 12 residues. V was shortened by 4 bases and J by 4 bases, with 8 bases between the two germline ends. Germline assignment: CDR1 MGHDK and CDR2 SYGVNS. The sequenced cases were selected for having the highest brain T cell transcript signatures. Pre-surgery treatment included at least one anti-epileptic drug. This clonotype was obtained from a boy in the first two years of life with focal cortical dysplasia and intractable seizures. The V and J genes are TRBV25-1 and TRBJ2-7; TRBD2 is a possible D gene (6 bases). The starting material was resected brain tissue, obtained at surgery. CDR3 sequence: CASSAGRYEQYF. DNA for the CDR3: TGTGCCAGCAGTGCAGGGAGGTACGAGCAGTACTTC.